One sample yielded the 12 T cell receptor beta chains listed below, sequenced in a study of cytomegalovirus exposure and HLA in healthy donors. It was with 60 Vbeta and 13 Jbeta primers that the PCR ran. Produced via immunoSEQ multiplex PCR; TCRdb's table is partial and in-frame only. The sample holds 100,000 or so clones, 55% to 75% seen once. The specimen sequenced was PBMCs. Every receptor here comes from a man aged 45 to 65 in good health and CMV-seronegative.

The rearrangement links TRBV2 to TRBJ2-5; D gene uncertain. The J call may be incorrect, as the DNA end agrees better with TRBJ2-7. Germline V gene sequence: CDR1 SNHLY, CDR2 FYNNEI. The CDR3 runs to 12 residues. The CDR3 is CASTVRDYEQYF. The CDR3, as DNA: TGTGCCAGCACCGTTAGGGACTACGAGCAGTACTTC.

The chain employs TRBV14 and TRBJ2-3; 12 positions agree with TRBD2. Germline-derived CDR1 and CDR2 are SGHDN and FVKESK. V shed 5 bases, J shed 2 bases, and the junction held 5 bases outside the gene matches. The CDR3 has 16 residues. The CDR3 is CASSSLAGGPTDTQYF. CDR3 DNA: TGTGCCAGCAGCTCACTAGCGGGGGGCCCCACAGATACGCAGTATTTT.

The chain uses TRBV25-1 and TRBJ1-2; D may be TRBD1 (6 bases). Germline loops: CDR1 MGHDK, CDR2 SYGVNS. CDR3 length: 11 amino acids. Trimming took off 10 bases at V and 5 bases at J, with 11 bases between the two ends. CDR3 in DNA: TGTGCCATCTTTACAGGGTATGGCTACACCTTC. Protein product: CAIFTGYGYTF.

This chain uses TRBV29-1 with TRBJ2-7; weak D call: TRBD1 (6 bases). This CDR3 has 14 residues. Germline CDR1 reads SQVTM; CDR2 reads ANQGSEA. Trimming removed 3 bases from V and 0 bases from J, with 12 bases in between. The chain's CDR3 is CSVDAQQGSYEQYF. CDR3 in DNA: TGCAGCGTTGATGCCCAACAGGGCTCCTACGAGCAGTACTTC.

The gene calls are TRBV5-1 and TRBJ2-3; TRBD2 is a possible D gene (6 bases). V dropped 0 bases and J dropped 3 bases, with 14 bases sitting between them. Germline V lookup: CDR1 SGHRS, CDR2 YFSETQ. This CDR3 has 16 amino acids. CDR3 in amino acids: CASSLVRSGATDTQYF. The CDR3 bases are TGCGCCAGCAGCTTGGTGCGGTCGGGAGCGACAGATACGCAGTATTTT.

V gene TRBV6-6 combines with J gene TRBJ1-2, with 7 positions matching TRBD1. This CDR3 has 13 residues. Germline assignment: CDR1 MNHNY and CDR2 SVGAGI (reference sequence). The J segment lost 2 bases and the V segment lost 5 bases, leaving 2 bases of the junction unmatched. CDR3: CASSQGQNYGYTF. DNA for the CDR3: TGTGCCAGCAGTCAGGGACAGAACTATGGCTACACCTTC.

This clone has just one count. The rearrangement uses TRBV10-2 and TRBJ2-2; D not certain. Looked up from germline, CDR1 is WSHSY and CDR2 is SAAADI. The CDR3 totals 13 residues. V was clipped by 2 bases and J by 6 bases, with 7 bases between them. The CDR3 DNA sequence: TGCGCCAGCAGTGAGCTGTTTCCCGGGGAGCTGTTTTTT. This sequence encodes CASSELFPGELFF.

V gene TRBV27 combines with J gene TRBJ2-7; D not resolved. The length of the CDR3 is 13 residues. CDR1 MNHEY and CDR2 SMNVEV come from the germline V gene (reference sequence). V lost 2 bases, J lost 0 bases, and 5 bases lay in between. In DNA form, the CDR3 reads TGTGCCAGCAGTTTAGGCAACTCCTACGAGCAGTACTTC. Amino acids: CASSLGNSYEQYF.

This clone showed up just once. The chain recombines TRBV30 with TRBJ2-7, with a weak D call TRBD1 (5 bases). The germline V gene encodes CDR1 GTSNPN and CDR2 SVGIG (reference sequence). The CDR3 totals 13 residues. V was pared by 2 bases and J by 2 bases, with 10 bases between. DNA for the CDR3: TGTGCCTGGAGTTCAAGGGGAACCTACGAGCAGTACTTC. As protein: CAWSSRGTYEQYF.

This clone was observed once. The chain has TRBV5-1 and TRBJ2-7; D call uncertain. V was cut by 0 bases and J by 2 bases, with 6 bases left in between. The CDR3 is made up of 13 amino acids. CDR1 and CDR2 from the germline V gene are SGHRS and YFSETQ. CDR3: CASSLGSPYEQYF. The CDR3 region has the DNA TGCGCCAGCAGCTTGGGGAGCCCCTACGAGCAGTACTTC.

The rearrangement links TRBV5-6 to TRBJ1-3, with a weak D call TRBD1 (5 bases). Trimming took off 0 bases at V and 0 bases at J, with 10 bases between the two ends. Germline loops: CDR1 SGHDT, CDR2 YYEEEE. The CDR3 is 16 residues long. CDR3 residues: CASSLVGLSSGNTIYF. In nucleotides, the CDR3 is TGTGCCAGCAGCTTGGTGGGGCTGAGCTCTGGAAACACCATATATTTT.

This rearrangement joins TRBV6-5 to TRBJ1-1; D may be TRBD1 (6 bases). Germline V gene data show CDR1 as MNHEY and CDR2 as SVGAGI. V lost 5 bases and J 8 bases, leaving 12 bases between the germline ends. This CDR3 is 12 amino acids long. The CDR3 sequence is CASSKPQGEAFF. The CDR3 DNA reads as TGTGCCAGCAGTAAACCACAGGGAGAAGCTTTCTTT.